The 2 T cell receptor beta chains in this list originate from one sample, sequenced in a study of T cell responses to AZD1222 COVID-19 vaccine. The data were produced by immunoSEQ multiplex PCR, yet TCRdb's version contains in-frame clones alone and is incomplete. The sample holds 150,000 to 200,000 clones, around 90% seen once. The sample consisted of peripheral blood, taken 28 days after the second AZD1222 dose. The receptors originated from an adult who received the AZD1222 COVID-19 vaccine.

V usage is TRBV7-2 and J usage is TRBJ2-7, with 9 bases aligning to TRBD1. The ends lost 5 bases at V and 6 bases at J; junction bases unmatched: 8. The CDR3 is made up of 14 amino acids. Germline-derived CDR1 and CDR2 are SGHTA and FQGNSA. The CDR3: CASSPPGQGVEQYF. The CDR3 bases are TGTGCCAGCAGCCCGCCGGGACAGGGAGTCGAGCAGTACTTC.

V gene TRBV5-1 combines with J gene TRBJ2-1, with D maybe TRBD2 (5 bases). This CDR3 contains 13 residues. The V end was cut by 0 bases, the J end by 4 bases, with 5 bases between. In germline, CDR1 is SGHRS, CDR2 YFSETQ. CDR3 nucleotide sequence: TGCGCCAGCAGCTTGGGGACTTACAATGAGCAGTTCTTC. Encoded protein: CASSLGTYNEQFF. Together with reference TRBV5-1 and TRBJ2-1, the CDR3 gives the full variable domain: KAGVTQTPRYLIKTRGQQVTLSCSPISGHRSVSWYQQTPGQGLQFLFEYFSETQRNKGNFPGRFSGRQFSNSRSEMNVSTLELGDSALYLCASSLGTYNEQFFGPGTRLTVL.